This TCR beta chain was recorded in a study of early T cells in non-severe SARS-CoV-2 infection. Overall study context: Chains were not paired, and sequencing was done on bulk RNA from unsorted whole blood. Findings of the study overall: VDJdb-based annotation leaned toward anti-spike CD8 responses and missed private and CD4 specificities.

The germline V gene encodes CDR1 LNHDA and CDR2 SQIVND (reference sequence). V shed 6 bases and J shed 2 bases, with 10 bases lying between them. The CDR3 is 14 residues long. The protocol attached unique molecular identifiers to individual cDNA molecules. One entry per CDR3 protein results from TCRdb running MiXCR on the 5' RACE reads. The sample holds roughly 70,000 distinct CDR3 sequences, over 20% seen once. Details on this clonotype: Its target is unknown.

Sequenced here: whole blood, sampled at baseline. The genes are TRBV19 and TRBJ2-2, with D unclear. The TCR originated in an adult who was a healthcare worker with PCR-confirmed SARS-CoV-2 infection or an uninfected control (not recorded which). The CDR3 loop reads CASRSPLNTGELFF. The CDR3 DNA is TGTGCCAGTAGATCCCCCCTTAACACCGGGGAGCTGTTTTTT.